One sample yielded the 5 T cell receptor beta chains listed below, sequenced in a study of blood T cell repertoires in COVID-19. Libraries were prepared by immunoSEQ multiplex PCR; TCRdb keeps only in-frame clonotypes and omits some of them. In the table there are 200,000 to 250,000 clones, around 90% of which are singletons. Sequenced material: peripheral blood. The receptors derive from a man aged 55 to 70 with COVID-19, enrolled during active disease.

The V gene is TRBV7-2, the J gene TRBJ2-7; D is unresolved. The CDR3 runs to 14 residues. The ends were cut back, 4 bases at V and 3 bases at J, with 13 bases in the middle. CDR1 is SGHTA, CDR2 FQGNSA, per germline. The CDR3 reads CASSSVWSNYEQYF. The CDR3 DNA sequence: TGTGCCAGCAGCTCTGTTTGGAGCAACTACGAGCAGTACTTC.

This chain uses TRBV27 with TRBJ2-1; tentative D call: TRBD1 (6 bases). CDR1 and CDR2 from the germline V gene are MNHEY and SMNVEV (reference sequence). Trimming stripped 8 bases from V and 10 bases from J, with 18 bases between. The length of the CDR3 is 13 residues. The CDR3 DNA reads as TGTGCCAGCCGTACCTCCAGGGGCCGGGAGCAGTTCTTC. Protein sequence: CASRTSRGREQFF.

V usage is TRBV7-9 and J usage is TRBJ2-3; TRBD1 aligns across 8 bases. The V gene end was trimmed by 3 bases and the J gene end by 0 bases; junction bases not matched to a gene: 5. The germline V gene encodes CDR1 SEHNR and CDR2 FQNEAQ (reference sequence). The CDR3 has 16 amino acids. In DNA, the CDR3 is TGTGCCAGCAGCTTCCACAGGGGGAGAAGCACAGATACGCAGTATTTT. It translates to CASSFHRGRSTDTQYF.

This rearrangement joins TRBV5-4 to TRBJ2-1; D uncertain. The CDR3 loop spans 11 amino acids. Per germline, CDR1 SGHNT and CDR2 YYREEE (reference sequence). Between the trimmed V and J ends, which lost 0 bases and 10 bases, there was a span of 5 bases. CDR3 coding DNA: TGTGCCAGCAGCTTGGGCCGGGAGCAGTTCTTC. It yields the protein CASSLGREQFF.

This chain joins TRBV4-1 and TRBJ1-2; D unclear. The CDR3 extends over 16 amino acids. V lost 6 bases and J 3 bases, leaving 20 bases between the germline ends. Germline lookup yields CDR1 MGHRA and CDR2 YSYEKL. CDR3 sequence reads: CASSRHLRGGDYGYTF. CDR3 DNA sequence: TGCGCCAGCAGTCGCCATCTCCGGGGAGGCGACTATGGCTACACCTTC.